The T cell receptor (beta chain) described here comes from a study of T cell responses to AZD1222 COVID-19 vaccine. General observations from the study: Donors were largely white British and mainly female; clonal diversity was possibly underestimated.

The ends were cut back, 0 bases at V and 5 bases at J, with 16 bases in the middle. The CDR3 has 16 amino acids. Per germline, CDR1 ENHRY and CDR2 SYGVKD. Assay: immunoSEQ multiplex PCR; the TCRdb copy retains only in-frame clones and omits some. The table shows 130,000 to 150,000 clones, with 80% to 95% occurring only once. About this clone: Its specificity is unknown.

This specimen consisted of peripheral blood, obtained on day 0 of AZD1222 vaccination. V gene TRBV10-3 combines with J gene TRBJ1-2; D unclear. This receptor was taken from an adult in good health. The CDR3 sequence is CAISESSATLGYGYTF. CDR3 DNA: TGTGCCATCAGTGAGTCCTCCGCCACGCTGGGGTATGGCTACACCTTC.